The 14 T cell receptor beta chains below come from one sample, sequenced in a study of blood T cell repertoires in COVID-19. Only in-frame clones appear in the TCRdb table, and some are missing; sequencing was by immunoSEQ multiplex PCR. Seen here are under 150,000 clones, 75% to 85% observed once, and the top ten hold 10% to 15%. Source material: peripheral blood. These TCRs come from a man in his sixties with active or convalescent COVID-19.

The chain joins TRBV5-1 to TRBJ1-2; tentative D call: TRBD1 (5 bases). This CDR3 contains 15 residues. Looked up from germline, CDR1 is SGHRS and CDR2 is YFSETQ. Trimming took off 0 bases at V and 6 bases at J, with 15 bases between the two ends. CDR3 amino acids: CASSLGIGDWNGYTF. Here the CDR3 DNA reads TGCGCCAGCAGCTTGGGCATCGGGGACTGGAATGGCTACACCTTC.

The genes are TRBV19 and TRBJ2-7; D may be TRBD1 (6 bases). The V gene lost 9 bases and the J gene lost 0 bases, with 12 bases spanning the gap. Germline values: CDR1 LNHDA, CDR2 SQIVND (reference sequence). The CDR3 runs 13 residues. The CDR3 nucleotides are TGTGCCAGCCAAAGGGGGTCCTCCTACGAGCAGTACTTC. Amino acids: CASQRGSSYEQYF.

The rearrangement uses TRBV25-1 and TRBJ1-3, with 8 bases identical to TRBD1. Trimming at V came to 3 bases and at J to 12 bases, leaving 7 bases not matched to a gene. There are 13 residues in the CDR3. Germline CDR1 MGHDK, CDR2 SYGVNS. In nucleotides, the CDR3 is TGTGCCAGCAGTGATCGGACAGGGTTGGACATATATTTT. Its translation: CASSDRTGLDIYF.

The V and J genes are TRBV24-1 and TRBJ2-5; 8 bases align to TRBD1. Germline lookup yields CDR1 KGHDR and CDR2 SFDVKD. Unmatched junction bases numbered 7, after V lost 6 bases and J lost 5 bases. The CDR3 is 14 amino acids. CDR3 nucleotide sequence: TGTGCCACCAGTATGGGACAGGCGAGTGAGACCCAGTACTTC. Amino acids: CATSMGQASETQYF.

The J gene is TRBJ1-5, the V gene TRBV7-2, with a weak D call TRBD1 (6 bases). The CDR3 has 12 amino acids. Germline V gene sequence: CDR1 SGHTA, CDR2 FQGNSA. V lost 5 bases, J lost 6 bases, and 8 bases lay in between. This CDR3 reads CASSKDSQPQHF. CDR3 nucleotides: TGTGCCAGCAGCAAGGACAGTCAGCCCCAGCATTTT.

V usage is TRBV2 and J usage is TRBJ2-3, with no clear D. Trimming took 7 bases from V and 2 from J, leaving 7 bases between them. Germline V gives CDR1 SNHLY, CDR2 FYNNEI. CDR3 length: 12 amino acids. The CDR3 is CASNVNTDTQYF. The CDR3 DNA sequence: TGTGCCAGCAATGTCAACACAGATACGCAGTATTTT.

This chain uses TRBV7-9 with TRBJ1-4; weak D call: TRBD1 (5 bases). The germline V gene encodes CDR1 SEHNR and CDR2 FQNEAQ (reference sequence). This CDR3 is 14 amino acids long. Deletions cut 3 bases from V and 8 bases from J, with 13 bases between. DNA of the CDR3: TGTGCCAGCAGCTTGAGCAGGGCGGGGGAAAAACTGTTTTTT. Residues: CASSLSRAGEKLFF.

The chain links TRBV29-1 to TRBJ2-1, with TRBD2 identical over 8 bases. The germline V gene encodes CDR1 SQVTM and CDR2 ANQGSEA. V was clipped by 7 bases and J by 6 bases; unmatched bases: 11. The CDR3 is made up of 14 amino acids. CDR3 residues: CSGPDSGSPNEQFF. The CDR3 bases are TGCAGCGGGCCCGACAGCGGGAGCCCCAATGAGCAGTTCTTC.

The chain employs TRBV7-2 and TRBJ2-1; the match to TRBD2 covers 15 bases. The CDR3 totals 18 residues. Germline trimming cut 9 bases from V and 7 bases from J; bases unmatched to any gene: 16. CDR1 is SGHTA and CDR2 is FQGNSA in the germline V gene. In nucleotides, the CDR3 is TGTGCCAGTTCTGTTAGCCCCGGACTAGCGGGAGGGAAGAATGAGCAGTTCTTC. It yields the protein CASSVSPGLAGGKNEQFF.

This clone was picked up a small number of times. V is TRBV7-2 and J is TRBJ2-7, with 9 bases identical to TRBD2. This CDR3 has 16 amino acids. The V gene's germline CDR1 is SGHTA and CDR2 FQGNSA. V trimming: 5 bases; J trimming: 2 bases; junction bases outside the gene matches: 10. In DNA form, the CDR3 reads TGTGCCAGCAGCCCCCGCCGCGCGGGAGGGCCCTACGAGCAGTACTTC. Translated, it gives CASSPRRAGGPYEQYF.

V is TRBV29-1 and J is TRBJ1-1, with TRBD1 matching over 8 bases. Per the germline V gene, CDR1 is SQVTM and CDR2 is ANQGSEA. J was trimmed by 8 bases and V by 7 bases; bases with no gene match: 6. The CDR3 runs to 11 residues. CDR3 sequence (DNA): TGCAGCGCGGGGCGGGACAGGGAAGCTTTCTTT. Translated, it gives CSAGRDREAFF.

The V and J genes are TRBV19 and TRBJ2-1, with a weak D call TRBD2 (7 bases). The germline gives CDR1 LNHDA, CDR2 SQIVND (reference sequence). This CDR3 has 16 amino acids. The V end was cut by 5 bases, the J end by 10 bases, with 24 bases between. CDR3 sequence reads: CASSSGDYPSGGEQFF. In nucleotides, the CDR3 is TGTGCCAGTAGTTCAGGGGACTACCCCTCTGGGGGAGAGCAGTTCTTC.

The V and J genes are TRBV5-1 and TRBJ1-3; D perhaps matches TRBD1 (5 bases). In germline, CDR1 is SGHRS, CDR2 YFSETQ. The V gene lost 3 bases and the J gene lost 3 bases, with 13 bases spanning the gap. This CDR3 has 15 residues. For the CDR3, the DNA is TGCGCCAGCAGCTGGGCAGGGCTTGGTGGAAACACCATATATTTT. Residues: CASSWAGLGGNTIYF.

The rearrangement joins TRBV5-4 to TRBJ1-2; tentative D call: TRBD1 (6 bases). In germline, CDR1 is SGHNT, CDR2 YYREEE (reference sequence). This CDR3 is built from 12 residues. Trimming removed 3 bases from V and 4 bases from J, with 7 bases in between. Here the CDR3 DNA reads TGTGCCAGCAGCTCGGACAGCTATGGCTACACCTTC. Encoded protein: CASSSDSYGYTF.